This T cell receptor beta chain is from a study of graft-versus-host responses after intestinal transplantation. A word on this clone: Its antigen remains unknown.

The germline V gene encodes CDR1 MGHRA and CDR2 YSYEKL. The trim removed 1 base at V and 3 bases at J, leaving 13 bases unmatched. The CDR3 is 19 residues long. The repertoire was sequenced with immunoSEQ multiplex PCR; TCRdb's copy has only in-frame clones and lacks some. The profile shows around 100,000 clones, around nine tenths of them singletons. Source: unstimulated CD4+ T cells sorted from spleen or lymph node cells, taken before transplant. This TCR derives from a human donor who was the organ donor for an intestinal transplant. The V gene is TRBV4-1, the J gene TRBJ2-4; the match to TRBD2 covers 9 bases. The CDR3 loop is CASSQAGAGGLKSKNIQYF. The DNA of the CDR3 is TGCGCCAGCAGCCAAGCCGGGGCGGGAGGGCTAAAAAGCAAAAACATTCAGTACTTC.